This T cell receptor beta chain came from a study of T cell responses to AZD1222 COVID-19 vaccine. Points from the study as a whole: Spike-specific TCR breadth and depth rose after two AZD1222 doses. The study identified only a handful of AZD1222 recipients as seropositive at baseline. Donors were mostly white British, more females; clonal diversity possibly underestimated. The study found vaccine-associated CD4 TCRs spanning spike, dominant at 160-218 and 743-854.

On this clone itself: The antigen is not known.

This table comes from immunoSEQ multiplex PCR, and its TCRdb copy is limited to in-frame clones, with some not included. Of under 130,000 clones in the sample, just under 95% are singletons; the top ten hold roughly 2%. The CDR3 consists of 15 residues. Per the germline V gene, CDR1 is SGHTA and CDR2 is FQGNSA. V trimming: 1 base; J trimming: 0 bases; junction bases outside the gene matches: 1. The clonotype was recovered from an adult in good health. The chain uses TRBV7-2 and TRBJ2-3; 7 bases are a match to TRBD1. The material was peripheral blood, obtained on day 0 of AZD1222 vaccination. This CDR3 is CASSLGQGSTDTQYF. For the CDR3, the DNA is TGTGCCAGCAGCTTAGGACAGGGTAGCACAGATACGCAGTATTTT.